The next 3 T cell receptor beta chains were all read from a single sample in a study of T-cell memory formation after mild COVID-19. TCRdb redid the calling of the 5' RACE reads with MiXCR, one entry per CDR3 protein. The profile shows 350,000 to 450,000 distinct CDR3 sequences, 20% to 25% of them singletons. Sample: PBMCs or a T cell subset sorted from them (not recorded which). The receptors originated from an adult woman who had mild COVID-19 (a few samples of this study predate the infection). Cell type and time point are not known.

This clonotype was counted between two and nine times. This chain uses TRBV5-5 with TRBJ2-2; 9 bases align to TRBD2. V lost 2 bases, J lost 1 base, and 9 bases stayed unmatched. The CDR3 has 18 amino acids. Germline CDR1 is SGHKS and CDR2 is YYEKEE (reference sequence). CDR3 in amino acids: CASSFAPASGVNTGELFF. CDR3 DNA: TGTGCCAGCAGCTTTGCCCCGGCTAGCGGGGTGAACACCGGGGAGCTGTTTTTT. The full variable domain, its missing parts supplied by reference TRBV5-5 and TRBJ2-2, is DAGVTQSPTHLIKTRGQQVTLRCSPISGHKSVSWYQQVLGQGPQFIFQYYEKEERGRGNFPDRFSARQFPNYSSELNVNALLLGDSALYLCASSFAPASGVNTGELFFGEGSRLTVL.

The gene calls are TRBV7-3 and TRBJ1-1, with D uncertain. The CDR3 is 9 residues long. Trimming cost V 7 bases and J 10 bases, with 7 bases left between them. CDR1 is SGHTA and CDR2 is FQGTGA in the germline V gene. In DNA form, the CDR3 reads TGTGCCAGCATTCCTCTAGCTTTCTTT. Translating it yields CASIPLAFF.

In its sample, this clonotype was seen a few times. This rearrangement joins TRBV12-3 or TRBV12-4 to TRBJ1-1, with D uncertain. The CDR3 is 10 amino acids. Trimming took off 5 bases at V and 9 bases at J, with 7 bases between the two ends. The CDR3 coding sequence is TGTGCCAGCAGTCTTAATCAAGCTTTCTTT. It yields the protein CASSLNQAFF.